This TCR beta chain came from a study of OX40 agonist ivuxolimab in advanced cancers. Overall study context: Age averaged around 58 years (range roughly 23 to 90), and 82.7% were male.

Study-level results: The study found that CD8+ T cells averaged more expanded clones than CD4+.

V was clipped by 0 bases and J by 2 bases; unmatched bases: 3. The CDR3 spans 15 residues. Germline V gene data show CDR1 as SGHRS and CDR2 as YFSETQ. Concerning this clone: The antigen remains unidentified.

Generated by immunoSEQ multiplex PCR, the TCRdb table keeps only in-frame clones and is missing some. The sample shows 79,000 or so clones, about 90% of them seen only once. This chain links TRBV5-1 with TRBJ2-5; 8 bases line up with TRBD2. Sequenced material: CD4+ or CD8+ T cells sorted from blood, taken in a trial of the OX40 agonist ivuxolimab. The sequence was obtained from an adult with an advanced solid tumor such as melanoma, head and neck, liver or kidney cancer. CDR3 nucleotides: TGCGCCAGCAGCTTGGGTCCGGGAGGGCAAGAGACCCAGTACTTC. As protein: CASSLGPGGQETQYF.